The 28 T cell receptor beta chains listed next were all sequenced from one sample in a study of yellow fever vaccine responses in identical twins. Using its own MiXCR run on the RT-PCR reads, TCRdb lists one record per CDR3 protein. The repertoire holds approximately 15,000 distinct CDR3 sequences, with 70% to 85% as singletons. Sequencing used T cells from blood (PBMCs), unsorted or a sorted subset (not recorded which), obtained before or after yellow fever vaccination (not recorded which). The receptors shown here come from a woman under 30 who received the yellow fever vaccine.

This clonotype was detected once. The rearrangement links TRBV11-2 to TRBJ2-1; the D gene could be TRBD1 or TRBD2 (5 bases each). The CDR3 contains 14 residues. Germline CDR1 reads SGHAT; CDR2 reads FQNNGV. The V end was cut by 5 bases, the J end by 2 bases, with 10 bases between. CDR3 DNA sequence: TGTGCCAGCAGCCGTATGGGACCCTACAATGAGCAGTTCTTC. The encoded protein is CASSRMGPYNEQFF. Supplemented by reference TRBV11-2 and TRBJ2-1, the full variable domain reads EAGVAQSPRYKIIEKRQSVAFWCNPISGHATLYWYQQILGQGPKLLIQFQNNGVVDDSQLPKDRFSAERLKGVDSTLKIQPAKLEDSAVYLCASSRMGPYNEQFFGPGTRLTVL.

Written as DNA, the CDR3 is TGTGCCAGCAGTTCGACTAGCATCGGCTACAATGAGCAGTTCTTC. Amino acids: CASSSTSIGYNEQFF. J is TRBJ2-1 and V is TRBV6-5, with 7 positions matching TRBD2. The J segment lost 3 bases and the V segment lost 4 bases, leaving 6 bases of the junction unmatched. Germline CDR1 MNHEY, CDR2 SVGAGI. The CDR3 has 15 residues.

The chain links TRBV15 to TRBJ1-2; D not resolved. Looked up from germline, CDR1 is LNHNV and CDR2 is YYDKDF (reference sequence). The V end lost 0 bases, the J end lost 8 bases, and 13 bases lay between the germline ends. The CDR3 runs 14 residues. The CDR3 loop reads CATSREKPAGGYTF. CDR3 bases: TGTGCCACCAGCAGAGAAAAACCCGCGGGGGGCTACACCTTC.

J is TRBJ2-3 and V is TRBV5-1, with D tentatively TRBD2 (6 bases). V lost 7 bases and J lost 1, with 16 bases in between. The CDR3 runs to 15 residues. From germline, CDR1 is SGHRS and CDR2 YFSETQ. The DNA for the CDR3 is TGCGCCAGCGGGGTAGGGGACTCTCGCACAGATACGCAGTATTTT. Its protein product is CASGVGDSRTDTQYF.

The chain combines TRBV20-1 with TRBJ2-7; D is possibly TRBD1 (6 bases). Trimming took 3 bases from V and 3 from J, leaving 12 bases between them. The CDR3 is 13 amino acids. Germline assignment: CDR1 DFQATT and CDR2 SNEGSKA (reference sequence). The CDR3: CSASVGANYEQYF. Written as DNA, the CDR3 is TGCAGTGCTAGCGTGGGGGCCAACTACGAGCAGTACTTC.

V and J are TRBV18 and TRBJ2-7; tentatively, D is TRBD2 (6 bases). The CDR3 is made up of 16 amino acids. The germline V and J ends were trimmed by 0 bases and 0 bases, with 12 bases remaining between them. Germline CDR1 and CDR2: KGHSH and LQKENI. CDR3 in amino acids: CASSPPNSGSSYEQYF. In DNA, the CDR3 is TGTGCCAGCTCACCACCGAATAGCGGTAGCTCCTACGAGCAGTACTTC. Looking up the rest from reference TRBV18 and TRBJ2-7 gives the full variable domain: NAGVMQNPRHLVRRRGQEARLRCSPMKGHSHVYWYRQLPEEGLKFMVYLQKENIIDESGMPKERFSAEFPKEGPSILRIQQVVRGDSAAYFCASSPPNSGSSYEQYFGPGTRLTVT.

The sample holds one count of this clonotype. CDR3 nucleotides: TGTGCCAGCAGCTCCCAGGGAGGGGGCTATGGCTACACCTTC. Its protein is CASSSQGGGYGYTF. The V and J genes are TRBV11-3 and TRBJ1-2, with D perhaps TRBD1 (6 bases). V lost 4 bases and J 4 bases, leaving 13 bases between the germline ends. The germline V gene encodes CDR1 SGHNT and CDR2 YENEEA. CDR3 size: 14 residues. The full variable domain, in which reference TRBV11-3 and TRBJ1-2 provide the parts outside the CDR3, is EAGVVQSPRYKIIEKKQPVAFWCNPISGHNTLYWYLQNLGQGPELLIRYENEEAVDDSQLPKDRFSAERLKGVDSTLKIQPAELGDSAVYLCASSSQGGGYGYTFGSGTRLTVV.

J is TRBJ1-1 and V is TRBV11-2; D uncertain. The germline gives CDR1 SGHAT, CDR2 FQNNGV. The length of the CDR3 is 14 residues. Between the trimmed V and J ends, which lost 3 bases and 1 base, there was a span of 9 bases. The chain's CDR3 is CASSFLAGNTEAFF. The CDR3 DNA reads TGTGCCAGCAGCTTTTTAGCCGGGAACACTGAAGCTTTCTTT.

This clonotype was counted a few times. The gene calls are TRBV28 and TRBJ2-1, with D possibly TRBD2 on 6 matching bases. V lost 2 bases, J lost 8 bases, and 13 bases lay in between. The CDR3 runs to 14 residues. Germline V lookup: CDR1 MDHEN, CDR2 SYDVKM. The CDR3 reads CASSLTLLAHEQFF. The CDR3, as DNA: TGTGCCAGCAGTTTAACCCTACTAGCACATGAGCAGTTCTTC.

The chain combines TRBV5-1 with TRBJ2-1; a possible D gene is TRBD2 (6 bases). CDR3 length: 15 amino acids. Germline V gene sequence: CDR1 SGHRS, CDR2 YFSETQ. Trimming cost V 0 bases and J 1 base, with 8 bases left between them. CDR3 sequence reads: CASSLEGGSYNEQFF. The CDR3 DNA reads TGCGCCAGCAGCTTGGAGGGAGGTTCCTACAATGAGCAGTTCTTC.

V and J are TRBV29-1 and TRBJ2-1; D is perhaps TRBD1 or TRBD2 (7 bases each). Looked up from germline, CDR1 is SQVTM and CDR2 is ANQGSEA. V lost 8 bases and J lost 0, with 20 bases in between. The length of the CDR3 is 16 residues. CDR3 DNA sequence: TGCAGCTCCATGGACAGGTGGGGGGGCTCCTACAATGAGCAGTTCTTC. Its protein is CSSMDRWGGSYNEQFF.

In this sample, this clonotype turned up a few times. The V gene is TRBV29-1, the J gene TRBJ1-2; TRBD1 matches at 8 bases. The junction had 15 bases not matched to a gene; V was cut back by 5 bases and J by 1 base. The CDR3 runs to 17 residues. Germline loops: CDR1 SQVTM, CDR2 ANQGSEA. This CDR3 is CSVIVHQDREGNYGYTF. In nucleotides, the CDR3 is TGCAGCGTTATCGTCCACCAGGACAGGGAGGGTAACTATGGCTACACCTTC.

The V gene is TRBV4-1, the J gene TRBJ2-2, with no clear D. The CDR3 extends over 16 amino acids. Trimming removed 2 bases at V and 2 bases at J, with 12 bases between. CDR1 is MGHRA and CDR2 is YSYEKL in the germline V gene. The CDR3 nucleotides read TGCGCCAGCAGCCAATCGACGGTTACAAACACCGGGGAGCTGTTTTTT. Its translation is CASSQSTVTNTGELFF.

The chain joins TRBV7-3 to TRBJ1-3, with D hard to call. The CDR3 totals 14 residues. CDR1 and CDR2 from the germline V gene are SGHTA and FQGTGA. Trimming cost V 4 bases and J 0 bases, with 7 bases left between them. The CDR3 DNA follows: TGTGCCAGCAGCTCAACTTCCTCTGGAAACACCATATATTTT. Its protein product is CASSSTSSGNTIYF.

The rearrangement joins TRBV7-9 to TRBJ2-7, with D possibly TRBD1 on 5 matching bases. Germline CDR1 and CDR2: SEHNR and FQNEAQ (reference sequence). The CDR3 covers 12 residues. Trimming pared 2 bases from V and 7 bases from J, leaving 9 bases between. CDR3 sequence (DNA): TGTGCCAGCAGCTTACAGGGTTGGGAGCAGTACTTC. It translates to CASSLQGWEQYF.

A single count supports this clonotype. The J gene is TRBJ1-4, the V gene TRBV18; D possibly corresponds to TRBD1 (5 bases). Germline lookup yields CDR1 KGHSH and CDR2 LQKENI. The CDR3 runs 16 residues. Trimming took 6 bases from V and 0 from J, leaving 14 bases between them. CDR3 protein: CASSPDRLPTNEKLFF. CDR3 DNA sequence: TGTGCCAGCTCCCCTGACAGACTTCCAACTAATGAAAAACTGTTTTTT.

CDR3 sequence (DNA): TGCAGTGCTAGAGATCCAAGACTCATGAACACTGAAGCTTTCTTT. It specifies CSARDPRLMNTEAFF. The rearrangement uses TRBV20-1 and TRBJ1-1; no clear D gene. This CDR3 region has 15 residues. V was pared by 0 bases and J by 0 bases, with 11 bases between. The germline V gene has CDR1 DFQATT and CDR2 SNEGSKA (reference sequence).

The rearrangement uses TRBV11-1 and TRBJ1-3; the match to TRBD1 covers 8 bases. J lost 0 bases, V lost 4 bases, and 2 bases had no gene match. This CDR3 has 15 residues. The V gene's germline CDR1 is SGHAT and CDR2 FQDESV (reference sequence). In DNA form, the CDR3 reads TGTGCCAGCAGCTCGGGACAGGCCTCTGGAAACACCATATATTTT. This codes for CASSSGQASGNTIYF.

This clonotype has just one count. V and J are TRBV13 and TRBJ2-7, with D perhaps TRBD1 (6 bases). The CDR3 is 12 amino acids. Trimming left V 7 bases short and J 3 bases short, with 10 bases between. Looked up from germline, CDR1 is PRHDT and CDR2 is FYEKMQ (reference sequence). In DNA form, the CDR3 reads TGTGCCAGCACCCAAGGGGGCTACGAGCAGTACTTC. Encoded protein: CASTQGGYEQYF.

This sequence joins TRBV29-1 and TRBJ1-1; D may be TRBD1 (6 bases). Per germline, CDR1 SQVTM and CDR2 ANQGSEA. The V gene lost 3 bases and the J gene lost 4 bases, with 12 bases spanning the gap. This CDR3 contains 13 residues. CDR3 nucleotide sequence: TGCAGCGTTGATGGCGGGGGCGGCACTGAAGCTTTCTTT. Protein: CSVDGGGGTEAFF. The variable domain in full, completed from reference TRBV29-1 and TRBJ1-1, reads SAVISQKPSRDICQRGTSLTIQCQVDSQVTMMFWYRQQPGQSLTLIATANQGSEATYESGFVIDKFPISRPNLTFSTLTVSNMSPEDSSIYLCSVDGGGGTEAFFGQGTRLTVV.

The J gene is TRBJ1-5, the V gene TRBV13; 7 nucleotides match TRBD1. The junction had 8 bases not matched to a gene; V was cut back by 6 bases and J by 3 bases. CDR1 is PRHDT and CDR2 is FYEKMQ in the germline V gene (reference sequence). This CDR3 has 15 amino acids. The CDR3 is CASRFTGQNNQPQHF. The CDR3 DNA reads TGTGCCAGCAGATTCACGGGACAGAACAATCAGCCCCAGCATTTT.

This clonotype showed up just once. This sequence joins TRBV2 and TRBJ1-5, with TRBD1 as a possible D gene (6 bases). V gave up 2 bases and J gave up 9 bases, with 14 bases separating them. Germline V gene sequence: CDR1 SNHLY, CDR2 FYNNEI. This CDR3 has 14 amino acids. CDR3 amino acids: CASSEPGGSGPQHF. The CDR3 DNA sequence: TGTGCCAGCAGTGAACCTGGGGGCTCCGGGCCCCAGCATTTT.

The genes are TRBV20-1 and TRBJ2-7; D ambiguous. Germline V gives CDR1 DFQATT, CDR2 SNEGSKA (reference sequence). Trimming shortened V by 0 bases and J by 4 bases, and 7 bases separated the two germline ends. The CDR3 covers 12 residues. The CDR3 loop is CSARESVYEQYF. The CDR3 coding sequence is TGCAGTGCTAGAGAGTCGGTATACGAGCAGTACTTC.

The rearrangement uses TRBV18 and TRBJ1-1; a possible D gene is TRBD1 (6 bases). The CDR3 totals 15 residues. V was trimmed by 3 bases and J by 4 bases, leaving 15 bases between them. The V gene's germline CDR1 is KGHSH and CDR2 LQKENI. CDR3 region: CASSPNIGGGTEAFF. The CDR3 DNA sequence: TGTGCCAGCTCACCCAACATAGGGGGTGGCACTGAAGCTTTCTTT.

The V gene is TRBV6-1, the J gene TRBJ2-2, with no clear D. The CDR3 runs 13 residues. Germline assignment: CDR1 MNHNS and CDR2 SASEGT. Trimming shortened V by 3 bases and J by 7 bases, and 9 bases separated the two germline ends. Here the CDR3 DNA reads TGTGCCAGCAGTGAGTGGGTCGGCGGGGAGCTGTTTTTT. Amino acid sequence: CASSEWVGGELFF.

This chain links TRBV7-6 with TRBJ2-1; TRBD2 matches 8 bases. Looked up from germline, CDR1 is SGHVS and CDR2 is FNYEAQ. The CDR3 has 16 residues. J gave up 5 bases and V 0 bases, and 6 bases lay outside the gene matches. The CDR3 spells CASSLAWREADNEQFF. The CDR3 nucleotides read TGTGCCAGCAGCTTAGCTTGGCGGGAGGCCGACAATGAGCAGTTCTTC.

This chain connects TRBV15 to TRBJ1-1; D may be TRBD1 (6 bases). The V gene lost 4 bases and the J gene lost 1 base, with 13 bases spanning the gap. The germline CDR1 and CDR2 sequences are LNHNV and YYDKDF (reference sequence). The CDR3 runs to 15 residues. The chain's CDR3 is CATSISTGSNTEAFF. The CDR3 DNA reads as TGTGCCACCAGCATTTCGACAGGATCGAACACTGAAGCTTTCTTT.

V usage is TRBV2 and J usage is TRBJ1-5; D is ambiguous. V lost 2 bases and J 3 bases, leaving 8 bases between the germline ends. There are 14 residues in the CDR3. Germline V gene lookup returns CDR1 SNHLY and CDR2 FYNNEI. The chain's CDR3 is CASSETTVNQPQHF. The CDR3 DNA sequence: TGTGCCAGCAGTGAAACAACGGTCAATCAGCCCCAGCATTTT.